This note documents a single T cell receptor (beta chain) sequence. Libraries were prepared by immunoSEQ multiplex PCR; TCRdb keeps only in-frame clonotypes and omits some of them. Of some 100,000 clones listed, around 88% were seen once; the top ten hold just over 2%. The data were taken from a study of blood T cell repertoires in COVID-19. Germline CDR1 reads SQVTM; CDR2 reads ANQGSEA. V gave up 6 bases and J gave up 8 bases, with 16 bases separating them. CDR3 length: 12 amino acids. The chain employs TRBV29-1 and TRBJ1-1; perhaps TRBD1 as D (5 bases). The sequence came from a man over 45 with COVID-19, enrolled during active disease. The sample consisted of peripheral blood. The CDR3 DNA sequence: TGCAGCGTAACAACAGGTCCGCAAGAAGCTTTCTTT. It yields the protein CSVTTGPQEAFF.